This T cell receptor beta chain appears in the sequencing data of a study of cytomegalovirus exposure and HLA in healthy donors. As for the study in general: Among around 170 million T cells, an earlier analysis found roughly 110 million unique TCR beta sequences. The study's findings and limits: It was in a later analysis that TCR association rates were seen to vary by HLA locus, highest for DRB1 and lowest for HLA-C.

V lost 7 bases and J lost 5; bases outside the gene matches: 10. The CDR3 extends over 15 amino acids. Germline assignment: CDR1 SGHVS and CDR2 FNYEAQ. PCR involved 60 Vbeta and 13 Jbeta primers. Some clones are missing from TCRdb's copy, which holds only in-frame ones; the method was immunoSEQ multiplex PCR. The sample lists roughly 140,000 clones, roughly three quarters occurring once. Donors were nominally healthy when sampled, though unrecorded immune exposures were likely. Comments on this clone: The target antigen is unknown.

The chain joins TRBV7-6 to TRBJ2-2, with TRBD2 identical over 7 bases. The sample was PBMCs. This TCR came from a young man in good health and CMV-seronegative. The DNA for the CDR3 is TGTGCCAGCACCCCAAGCGGGATGGTGACCGGGGAGCTGTTTTTT. Residues: CASTPSGMVTGELFF. Combining the CDR3 with reference TRBV7-6 and TRBJ2-2 gives the whole variable domain GAGVSQSPRYKVTKRGQDVALRCDPISGHVSLYWYRQALGQGPEFLTYFNYEAQQDKSGLPNDRFSAERPEGSISTLTIQRTEQRDSAMYRCASTPSGMVTGELFFGEGSRLTVL.